This is a list of T cell receptor beta chains from one sample in a study of cytomegalovirus exposure and HLA in healthy donors. The method was immunoSEQ multiplex PCR; TCRdb's version includes in-frame clones alone and lacks a portion of them. The table counts about 200,000 clones; over 0.95% lies in the top ten. The sample comprised PBMCs. These receptors all stem from a girl aged 2 to 9 in good health and CMV-seropositive. Both conserved end residues are part of each CDR3. A D gene is named only where the DNA matches it firmly.

j_call v_call cdr3_length d_call cdr3_aa cdr3_nt
TRBJ2-5 TRBV29-1 21 TRBD1 CSVVLRDRGFSKGLLQETQYF TGCAGCGTTGTTCTCCGGGACAGGGGTTTCTCCAAAGGGCTCCTACAAGAGACCCAGTACTTC
TRBJ2-7 TRBV29-1 12 - CSVLGALYEQYF TGCAGCGTCCTGGGGGCACTCTACGAGCAGTACTTC
TRBJ2-7 TRBV15 12 - CATSISDYEQYF TGTGCCACCAGCATTAGCGACTACGAGCAGTACTTC
TRBJ2-3 TRBV11-2 15 TRBD2 CASSLGLVYPDTQYF TGTGCCAGCAGCCTAGGACTAGTATATCCAGATACGCAGTATTTT
TRBJ2-5 TRBV27 14 TRBD2 CASSFLAGGETQYF TGTGCCAGCAGTTTTCTAGCGGGAGGAGAGACCCAGTACTTC
TRBJ1-1 TRBV15 16 - CATSRAPRTENTEAFF TGTGCCACCAGCAGAGCGCCACGGACAGAGAACACTGAAGCTTTCTTT
TRBJ2-5 TRBV4-1 15 TRBD1 CASSRFTGDQETQYF TGCGCCAGCAGCCGGTTTACAGGGGACCAAGAGACCCAGTACTTC
TRBJ2-7 TRBV7-9 12 - CASSLGYEEQYF TGTGCCAGCAGCTTAGGGTATGAGGAGCAGTACTTC
TRBJ1-3 TRBV19 13 - CASRPSDTDTIYF TGTGCCAGTAGACCCTCCGATACGGACACCATATATTTT
TRBJ2-7 TRBV5-1 14 TRBD2 CASSFGLAGVEQYF TGCGCCAGCAGCTTTGGACTAGCGGGAGTCGAGCAGTACTTC
TRBJ1-5 TRBV7-8 16 TRBD1 CASSLEARGTGQPQHF TGTGCCAGCAGCTTAGAGGCCAGGGGGACGGGTCAGCCCCAGCATTTT
TRBJ2-2 TRBV7-8 18 - CASSSPETDRFHTGELFF TGTGCCAGCAGCTCTCCTGAGACAGACAGGTTCCACACCGGGGAGCTGTTTTTT
TRBJ2-5 TRBV15 14 - CATSRDRQQETQYF TGTGCCACCAGCAGAGATCGACAGCAAGAGACCCAGTACTTC
TRBJ2-3 TRBV29-1 19 TRBD2 CSAQPGLAGGYYRGDTQYF TGCAGCGCCCAACCCGGACTAGCGGGAGGTTACTACCGGGGCGATACGCAGTATTTT
TRBJ1-1 TRBV10-2 15 TRBD1 CASSDDRTGRNEAFF TGCGCCAGCAGTGACGACAGGACAGGGAGAAATGAAGCTTTCTTT
TRBJ1-4 TRBV11-2 13 - CASSLGYNEKLFF TGTGCCAGCAGCCTCGGGTATAATGAAAAACTGTTTTTT
TRBJ2-7 TRBV11-2 17 TRBD2 CASSPEPSGSRRYEQYF TGTGCCAGCAGCCCCGAACCTAGCGGGTCCCGTCGTTACGAGCAGTACTTC
TRBJ2-1 TRBV28 15 TRBD2 CASMLAGARYNEQFF TGTGCCAGCATGCTAGCGGGAGCCCGCTACAATGAGCAGTTCTTC
TRBJ2-5 TRBV5-4 12 TRBD1 CASSGTAETQYF TGTGCCAGCAGTGGGACAGCCGAGACCCAGTACTTC
TRBJ1-3 TRBV6-5 16 - CASSYSLVSSGNTIYF TGTGCCAGCAGTTACTCGTTGGTCAGCTCTGGAAACACCATATATTTT
TRBJ1-5 TRBV6-6 14 - CASSYGAEIGPQHF TGTGCCAGCAGTTACGGGGCGGAGATCGGGCCCCAGCATTTT
TRBJ2-6 TRBV7-9 17 TRBD2 CASLGGIDPSGANVLTF TGTGCCAGTCTCGGGGGGATCGACCCCTCTGGGGCCAACGTCCTGACTTTC
TRBJ2-3 TRBV5-4 14 TRBD1 CASSSRQGRDTQYF TGTGCCAGCAGCTCCCGACAGGGAAGAGATACGCAGTATTTT
TRBJ2-3 TRBV9 17 TRBD2 CASSVDPPVGLDPTQYF TGTGCCAGCAGCGTAGATCCCCCGGTTGGACTAGATCCTACGCAGTATTTT
TRBJ1-2 TRBV29-1 13 TRBD1 CSVEGQGGSGYTF TGCAGCGTTGAAGGCCAGGGGGGCTCTGGCTACACCTTC
TRBJ2-7 TRBV6-1 12 - CARRVVFYEQYF TGTGCCAGACGGGTCGTTTTTTACGAGCAGTACTTC
TRBJ2-5 TRBV6-1 13 - CASSEQGQETQYF TGTGCCAGCAGTGAACAGGGGCAAGAGACCCAGTACTTC
TRBJ1-2 TRBV28 17 TRBD1 CASSFGNRGGANYGYTF TGTGCCAGCAGTTTCGGGAACAGGGGCGGAGCTAACTATGGCTACACCTTC
TRBJ1-2 TRBV10-1 13 - CASSESGVYGYTF TGCGCCAGCAGTGAGTCAGGGGTCTATGGCTACACCTTC
TRBJ2-1 TRBV28 17 TRBD2 CASSFRGTSGTTNEQFF TGTGCCAGCAGTTTCAGAGGGACTAGCGGGACGACGAATGAGCAGTTCTTC
TRBJ2-7 TRBV5-4 14 TRBD2 CASSSGTNSYEQYF TGTGCCAGCTCCTCGGGGACTAACTCCTACGAGCAGTACTTC
TRBJ1-2 TRBV28 14 TRBD1 CASSPSDRVYGYTF TGTGCCAGCAGTCCCAGCGACAGGGTCTATGGCTACACCTTC
TRBJ2-3 TRBV5-1 15 TRBD1 CASSVGTGGTDTQYF TGCGCCAGCAGCGTAGGGACAGGGGGCACAGATACGCAGTATTTT
TRBJ1-1 TRBV5-4 16 TRBD1 CASSRRQGAMDTEAFF TGTGCCAGCAGCCGAAGACAGGGGGCGATGGACACTGAAGCTTTCTTT
TRBJ1-1 TRBV15 15 TRBD1 CATSRVGDRNTEAFF TGTGCCACCAGCAGAGTGGGGGACAGGAACACTGAAGCTTTCTTT
TRBJ2-1 TRBV28 14 TRBD2 CASSSGLGYNEQFF TGTGCCAGCAGTTCGGGACTAGGTTACAATGAGCAGTTCTTC
TRBJ2-7 TRBV13 13 - CASSSSPRYEQYF TGTGCCAGCAGCTCTTCCCCCCGCTACGAGCAGTACTTC
TRBJ2-3 TRBV18 15 TRBD1 CASSPRDRAYPTQYF TGTGCCAGCTCACCGCGGGACAGGGCTTACCCCACGCAGTATTTT
TRBJ2-2 TRBV25-1 17 TRBD2 CASSELGWAGGTGELFF TGTGCCAGCAGTGAGCTCGGGTGGGCGGGAGGCACCGGGGAGCTGTTTTTT
TRBJ2-7 TRBV20-1 11 - CSAMEGPEQYF TGCAGTGCTATGGAGGGCCCCGAGCAGTACTTC
TRBJ2-2 TRBV27 18 TRBD2 CASSLGTSGRASTGELFF TGTGCCAGCAGTCTAGGGACTAGCGGGAGGGCGAGCACCGGGGAGCTGTTTTTT
TRBJ1-2 TRBV28 13 TRBD1 CASSSAGGLGYTF TGTGCCAGCAGTTCCGCAGGGGGCCTTGGCTACACCTTC
TRBJ2-7 TRBV19 13 TRBD1 CASRNRDRGEQYF TGTGCCAGTAGGAACAGGGACAGGGGCGAGCAGTACTTC
TRBJ2-7 TRBV19 15 TRBD2 CATTLAGGLGYEQYF TGTGCCACCACACTAGCGGGAGGGCTTGGGTACGAGCAGTACTTC
TRBJ2-1 TRBV27 14 TRBD1 CASVGQVGYNEQFF TGTGCCAGCGTCGGACAGGTGGGCTACAATGAGCAGTTCTTC
TRBJ2-4 TRBV25-1 11 - CASVSRDIQYF TGTGCCAGCGTAAGCAGGGACATTCAGTACTTC
TRBJ2-7 TRBV5-1 16 - CASSLGPDNRGYEQYF TGCGCCAGCAGCTTGGGTCCGGATAATAGGGGATACGAGCAGTACTTC
TRBJ2-7 TRBV30 11 - CAGPSGYEQYF TGTGCCGGCCCTTCAGGCTACGAGCAGTACTTC
TRBJ2-7 TRBV28 18 - CASSLMRGRGWSSYEQYF TGTGCCAGCAGTTTAATGCGGGGGCGGGGTTGGAGCTCCTACGAGCAGTACTTC
TRBJ2-1 TRBV5-1 15 TRBD2 CASSLGTSLYNEQFF TGCGCCAGCAGCTTGGGGACTAGCCTTTACAATGAGCAGTTCTTC
TRBJ1-3 TRBV30 12 - CASGDNQYTIYF TGTGCCTCAGGGGACAATCAATACACCATATATTTT
TRBJ1-6 TRBV28 16 TRBD1 CASSLWEGQGRPPLHF TGTGCCAGCAGTTTATGGGAAGGACAGGGGAGGCCACCCCTCCACTTT
TRBJ2-1 TRBV28 15 TRBD2 CASTPFGGSYNEQFF TGTGCCAGCACCCCGTTCGGGGGGTCCTACAATGAGCAGTTCTTC
TRBJ1-2 TRBV6-5 15 TRBD1 CASALTGDLNYGYTF TGTGCCAGCGCCCTAACAGGGGACCTTAACTATGGCTACACCTTC
TRBJ2-1 TRBV5-4 16 - CASTRLLSGANNEQFF TGTGCCAGCACTAGACTTTTGTCAGGGGCCAACAATGAGCAGTTCTTC
TRBJ1-3 TRBV6-5 16 - CASSFGGGASGNTIYF TGTGCCAGCAGTTTCGGGGGAGGGGCCTCGGGAAACACCATATATTTT
TRBJ2-6 TRBV10-3 17 - CAISGGRGTVGANVLTF TGTGCCATCAGTGGTGGCAGGGGGACTGTGGGGGCCAACGTCCTGACTTTC
TRBJ2-4 TRBV14 16 - CASSQAAGRYKNIQYF TGTGCCAGCAGCCAGGCCGCGGGACGGTACAAAAACATTCAGTACTTC
TRBJ2-3 TRBV15 16 TRBD1 CATSRAGGQGADTQYF TGTGCCACCAGCAGAGCAGGGGGACAGGGTGCAGATACGCAGTATTTT
TRBJ2-2 TRBV2 18 TRBD1 CARWTGELRVEGTGELFF TGTGCCAGATGGACAGGGGAACTGCGGGTTGAGGGCACCGGGGAGCTGTTTTTT